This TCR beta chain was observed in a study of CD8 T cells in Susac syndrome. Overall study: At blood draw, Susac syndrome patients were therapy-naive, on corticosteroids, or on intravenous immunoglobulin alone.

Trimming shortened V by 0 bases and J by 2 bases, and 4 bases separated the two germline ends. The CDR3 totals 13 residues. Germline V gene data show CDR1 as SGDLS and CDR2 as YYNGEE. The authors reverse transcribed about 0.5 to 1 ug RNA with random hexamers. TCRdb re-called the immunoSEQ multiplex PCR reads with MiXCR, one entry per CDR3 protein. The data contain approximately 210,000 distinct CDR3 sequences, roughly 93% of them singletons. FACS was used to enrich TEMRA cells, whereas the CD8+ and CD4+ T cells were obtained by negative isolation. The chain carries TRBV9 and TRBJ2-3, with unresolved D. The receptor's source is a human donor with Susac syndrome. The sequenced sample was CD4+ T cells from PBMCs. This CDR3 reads CASSVEFTDTQYF. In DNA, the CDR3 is TGTGCCAGCAGCGTAGAATTCACAGATACGCAGTATTTT. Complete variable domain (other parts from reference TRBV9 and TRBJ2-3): DSGVTQTPKHLITATGQRVTLRCSPRSGDLSVYWYQQSLDQGLQFLIQYYNGEERAKGNILERFSAQQFPDLHSELNLSSLELGDSALYFCASSVEFTDTQYFGPGTRLTVL.